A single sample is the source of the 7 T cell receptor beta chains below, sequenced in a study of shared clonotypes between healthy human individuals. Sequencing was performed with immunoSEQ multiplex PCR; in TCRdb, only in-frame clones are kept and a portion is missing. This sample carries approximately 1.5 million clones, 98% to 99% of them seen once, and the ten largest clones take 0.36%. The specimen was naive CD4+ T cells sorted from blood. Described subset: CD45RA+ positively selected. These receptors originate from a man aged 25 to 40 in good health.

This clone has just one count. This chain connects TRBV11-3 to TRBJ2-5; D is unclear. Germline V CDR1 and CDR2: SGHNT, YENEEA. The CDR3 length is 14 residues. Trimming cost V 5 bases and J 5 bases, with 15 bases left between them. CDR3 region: CASSIGSQQETQYF. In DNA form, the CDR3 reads TGTGCCAGCAGCATCGGGTCCCAACAGGAGACCCAGTACTTC.

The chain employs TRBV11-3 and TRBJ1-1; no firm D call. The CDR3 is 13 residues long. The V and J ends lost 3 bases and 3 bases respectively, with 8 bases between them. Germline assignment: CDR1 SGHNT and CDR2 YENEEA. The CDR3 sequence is CASSFKQHTEAFF. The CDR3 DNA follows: TGTGCCAGCAGCTTTAAACAGCACACTGAAGCTTTCTTT.

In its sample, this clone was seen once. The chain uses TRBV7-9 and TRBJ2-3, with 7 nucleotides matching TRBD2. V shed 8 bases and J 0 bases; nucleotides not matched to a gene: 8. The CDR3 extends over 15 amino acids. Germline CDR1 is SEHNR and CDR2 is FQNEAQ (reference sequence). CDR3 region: CASALWRESTDTQYF. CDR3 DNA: TGTGCCAGCGCCCTCTGGCGGGAGAGCACAGATACGCAGTATTTT.

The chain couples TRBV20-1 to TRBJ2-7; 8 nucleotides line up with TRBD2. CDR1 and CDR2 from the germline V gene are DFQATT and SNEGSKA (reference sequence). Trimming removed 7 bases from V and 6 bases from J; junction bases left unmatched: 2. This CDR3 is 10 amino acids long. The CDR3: CSGSGSEQYF. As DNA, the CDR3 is TGCAGTGGAAGCGGGAGCGAGCAGTACTTC.

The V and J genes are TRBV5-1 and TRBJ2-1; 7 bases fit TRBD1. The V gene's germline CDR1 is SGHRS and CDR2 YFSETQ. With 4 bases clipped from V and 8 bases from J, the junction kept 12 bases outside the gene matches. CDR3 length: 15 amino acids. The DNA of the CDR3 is TGCGCCAGCAGCCCGACGGGACAGACGGTGGATGAGCAGTTCTTC. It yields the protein CASSPTGQTVDEQFF.

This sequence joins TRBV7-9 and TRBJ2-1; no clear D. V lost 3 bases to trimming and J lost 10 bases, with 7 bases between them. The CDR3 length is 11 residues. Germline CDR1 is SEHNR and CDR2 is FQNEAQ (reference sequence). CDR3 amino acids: CASSFSPEQFF. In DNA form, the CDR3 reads TGTGCCAGCAGCTTCTCCCCCGAGCAGTTCTTC.

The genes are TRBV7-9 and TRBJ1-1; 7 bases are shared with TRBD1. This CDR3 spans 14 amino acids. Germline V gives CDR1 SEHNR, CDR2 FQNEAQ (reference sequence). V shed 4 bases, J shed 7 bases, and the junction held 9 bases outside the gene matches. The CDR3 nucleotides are TGTGCCAGCAGCTCCGATAGGACAGGCGTTGAAGCTTTCTTT. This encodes CASSSDRTGVEAFF.